The subject of this entry is one TCR beta chain. It lacks a known antigen. No per-base quality is available; no much larger clone lies one base away. This entry belongs to a study of control samples from healthy donors and cancer patients (TCRdb year 2020). Libraries were built with the immunoSEQ multiplex PCR assay. Entries here come from immuneACCESS through TCRdb and include only in-frame sequences with V and J called. Some clones fail to appear in such tables; in the studies checked, an unresolved V gene covers under half of the shortfall, and the cause of the remainder is unknown. Recorded for this sample are around 110,000 clones; around 90% of them occurred a single time. About 2.5% of the sample is taken by the ten largest. V sheds 3 bases and J sheds 6 bases, leaving 15 bases between their ends. Inclusive of the bounding cysteine and phenylalanine, the CDR3 is 14 residues long. Only CDR3 DNA remains: 42 bases, in frame from the first base. Reading the germline V gene (reference sequence) gives CDR1 DFQATT and CDR2 SNEGSKA.

The sequenced material came from blood. In this chain, TRBV20-1 is recombined with TRBJ1-5; the D gene lacks a confident call. The sequence was obtained from a woman aged 70 to 79 in good health. Read as DNA, the sequence is TGCAGTGCTAGTGCCCCAGGATGGAGTCAGCCCCAGCATTTT. Translated, this gives CSASAPGWSQPQHF.